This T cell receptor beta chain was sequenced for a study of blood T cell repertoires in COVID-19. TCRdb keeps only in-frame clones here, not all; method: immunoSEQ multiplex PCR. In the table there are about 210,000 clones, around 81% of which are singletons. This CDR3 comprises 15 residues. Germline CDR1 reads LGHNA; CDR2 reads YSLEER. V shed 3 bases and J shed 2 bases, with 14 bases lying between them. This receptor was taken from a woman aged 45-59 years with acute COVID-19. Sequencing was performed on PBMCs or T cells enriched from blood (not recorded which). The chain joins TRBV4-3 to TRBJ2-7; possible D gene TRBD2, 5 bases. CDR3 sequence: CASSHRLAETYEQYF. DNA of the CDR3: TGCGCCAGCAGCCATCGGCTAGCCGAGACCTACGAGCAGTACTTC.